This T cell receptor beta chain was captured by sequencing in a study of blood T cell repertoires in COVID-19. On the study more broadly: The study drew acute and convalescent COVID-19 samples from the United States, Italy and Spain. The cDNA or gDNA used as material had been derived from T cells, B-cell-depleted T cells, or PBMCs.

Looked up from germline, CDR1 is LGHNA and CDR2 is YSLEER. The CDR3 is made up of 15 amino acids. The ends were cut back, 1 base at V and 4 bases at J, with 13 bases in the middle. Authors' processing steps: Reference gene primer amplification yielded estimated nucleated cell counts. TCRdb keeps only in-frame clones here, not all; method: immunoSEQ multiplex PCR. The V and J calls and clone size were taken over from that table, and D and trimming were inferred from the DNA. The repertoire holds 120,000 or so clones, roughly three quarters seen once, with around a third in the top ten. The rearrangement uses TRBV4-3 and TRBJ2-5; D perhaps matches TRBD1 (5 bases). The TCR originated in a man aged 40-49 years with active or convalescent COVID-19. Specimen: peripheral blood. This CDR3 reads CASSQGVLQGETQYF. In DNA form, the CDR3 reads TGCGCCAGCAGCCAAGGGGTCCTTCAGGGAGAGACCCAGTACTTC.